The 14 T cell receptor beta chains listed next were all sequenced from one sample in a study of beta chain features in type 1 diabetes. The authors reverse transcribed all of the isolated RNA, so sequencing captured expressed TCRB transcripts. Generated by immunoSEQ multiplex PCR, the TCRdb table keeps only in-frame clones and is missing some. Here the sample spans about 900,000 clones, roughly a sixth being singletons. The sample was naive CD4+ T cells from blood. These receptors came from a woman younger than 35 in good health.

This clone was detected a few times. The chain joins TRBV9 to TRBJ2-1, with 8 positions matching TRBD2. The CDR3 has 14 amino acids. V was pared by 0 bases and J by 7 bases, with 3 bases of the junction left unmatched. Germline CDR1 SGDLS, CDR2 YYNGEE. The CDR3 DNA reads as TGTGCCAGCAGCGTAGTCCCTAGCGGGAATGAGCAGTTCTTC. Protein: CASSVVPSGNEQFF.

The V gene is TRBV5-5, the J gene TRBJ2-5, with 7 bases fitting TRBD2. The germline CDR1 and CDR2 sequences are SGHKS and YYEKEE (reference sequence). The CDR3 sequence is 13 residues long. V was clipped by 4 bases and J by 2 bases; unmatched bases: 2. The CDR3 sequence: CASSLGGQETQYF. The CDR3 coding sequence is TGTGCCAGCAGCCTCGGGGGGCAAGAGACCCAGTACTTC.

The chain carries TRBV10-3 and TRBJ2-7; D is perhaps TRBD1 (5 bases). CDR3 size: 13 residues. The V gene lost 8 bases and the J gene lost 2 bases, with 13 bases spanning the gap. Germline V gene sequence: CDR1 ENHRY, CDR2 SYGVKD. CDR3 in amino acids: CAIALGPPYEQYF. CDR3 sequence (DNA): TGTGCCATCGCCCTGGGGCCTCCCTACGAGCAGTACTTC.

The chain recombines TRBV7-3 with TRBJ2-3; D might be TRBD1 (5 bases). Germline CDR1 is SGHTA and CDR2 is FQGTGA. Deletions cut 5 bases from V and 0 bases from J, with 33 bases between. The CDR3 runs 22 residues. The CDR3 DNA reads TGTGCCAGCAGCCAAAGGGGATCGCTTAGTCTCCAGGGATTTACTAGCACAGATACGCAGTATTTT. Amino acids: CASSQRGSLSLQGFTSTDTQYF. The full variable domain, rest sourced from reference TRBV7-3 and TRBJ2-3, is GAGVSQTPSNKVTEKGKYVELRCDPISGHTALYWYRQSLGQGPEFLIYFQGTGAADDSGLPNDRFFAVRPEGSVSTLKIQRTERGDSAVYLCASSQRGSLSLQGFTSTDTQYFGPGTRLTVL.

This clone was detected only a few times. V is TRBV7-2 and J is TRBJ1-5, with D perhaps TRBD1 (5 bases). Germline V lookup: CDR1 SGHTA, CDR2 FQGNSA. The CDR3 spans 14 residues. Trimming took off 5 bases at V and 6 bases at J, with 14 bases between the two ends. In DNA form, the CDR3 reads TGTGCCAGCAGCGCTAACCAGGGTTTTCAGCCCCAGCATTTT. It yields the protein CASSANQGFQPQHF.

V and J are TRBV6-5 and TRBJ1-1; a weak D match, TRBD1 (6 bases). Germline CDR1 and CDR2: MNHEY and SVGAGI. The V end lost 3 bases, the J end lost 3 bases, and 11 bases lay between the germline ends. The CDR3 length is 14 residues. The CDR3 reads CASSYAGVYTEAFF. For the CDR3, the DNA is TGTGCCAGCAGTTATGCAGGGGTTTACACTGAAGCTTTCTTT.

The rearrangement links TRBV5-1 to TRBJ2-5, with 9 bases aligning to TRBD2. This CDR3 region has 15 residues. Germline V lookup: CDR1 SGHRS, CDR2 YFSETQ. Trimming removed 1 base from V and 5 bases from J; junction bases left unmatched: 6. CDR3 in DNA: TGCGCCAGCAGCTTGCCCATGCGGGAGGGGGAGACCCAGTACTTC. Translation gives CASSLPMREGETQYF. Together with reference TRBV5-1 and TRBJ2-5, the CDR3 gives the full variable domain: KAGVTQTPRYLIKTRGQQVTLSCSPISGHRSVSWYQQTPGQGLQFLFEYFSETQRNKGNFPGRFSGRQFSNSRSEMNVSTLELGDSALYLCASSLPMREGETQYFGPGTRLLVL.

This clone has more than one count but fewer than ten. V and J are TRBV6-6 and TRBJ2-3, with 14 positions matching TRBD2. This CDR3 region has 15 residues. The junction had 5 bases not matched to a gene; V was cut back by 6 bases and J by 6 bases. Germline V gene lookup returns CDR1 MNHNY and CDR2 SVGAGI (reference sequence). This CDR3 is CASSRTSGRPDTQYF. CDR3 in DNA: TGTGCCAGCAGCCGGACTAGCGGGAGGCCGGATACGCAGTATTTT.

The table lists this clone with a few counts. The chain combines TRBV27 with TRBJ2-7, with 10 bases matching TRBD2. This CDR3 region has 16 residues. Germline lookup yields CDR1 MNHEY and CDR2 SMNVEV (reference sequence). V lost 6 bases to trimming and J lost 3 bases; unmatched junction nucleotides: 11. The CDR3 here is CASRWAGTSDLYEQYF. The CDR3 bases are TGTGCCAGCAGATGGGCCGGGACTAGCGACCTCTACGAGCAGTACTTC.

This clone has more than one count but fewer than ten. The chain recombines TRBV20-1 with TRBJ2-3, with no clear D. The CDR3 totals 11 residues. The germline CDR1 and CDR2 sequences are DFQATT and SNEGSKA (reference sequence). The CDR3 loop reads CSHPATDTQYF. Here the CDR3 DNA reads TGCAGCCACCCGGCGACAGATACGCAGTATTTT.

Concerning this clone itself: The same CDR3 can be traced to other DNA sequences in this sample. The chain combines TRBV18 with TRBJ2-7, with 10 bases fitting TRBD2. The CDR3 is 15 amino acids. Per germline, CDR1 KGHSH and CDR2 LQKENI. J gave up 3 bases and V 2 bases, and 4 bases lay outside the gene matches. For the CDR3, the DNA is TGTGCCAGCTCACCAGGGGCTAGCGGGAGCTACGAGCAGTACTTC. It yields the protein CASSPGASGSYEQYF.

Only a few counts were recorded for this clone. The chain recombines TRBV5-1 with TRBJ2-3, with 12 bases that match TRBD2. Germline CDR1 reads SGHRS; CDR2 reads YFSETQ. The CDR3 consists of 16 residues. V trimming: 4 bases; J trimming: 3 bases; junction bases outside the gene matches: 6. CDR3 DNA: TGCGCCAGCAGCACCTCTAGCGGGAGGGTTACAGATACGCAGTATTTT. Translating gives CASSTSSGRVTDTQYF.

This clone was detected only a few times. The genes are TRBV7-2 and TRBJ2-1, with unresolved D. The CDR3 loop spans 13 amino acids. Germline V gene sequence: CDR1 SGHTA, CDR2 FQGNSA. Trimming stripped 5 bases from V and 5 bases from J, with 10 bases between. The CDR3 here is CASSIGRNNEQFF. The DNA for the CDR3 is TGTGCCAGCAGCATCGGACGGAACAATGAGCAGTTCTTC.

This clone was seen a few times. This chain links TRBV7-9 with TRBJ2-1; 10 positions match TRBD1. Germline-derived CDR1 and CDR2 are SEHNR and FQNEAQ (reference sequence). V dropped 4 bases and J dropped 3; count of bases not matched to a gene: 3. This CDR3 region has 15 residues. The CDR3 bases are TGTGCCAGCAGCTCAGGACAGGGGGTCTACAATGAGCAGTTCTTC. It is translated as CASSSGQGVYNEQFF.